This T cell receptor beta chain emerged from a study of OX40 agonist ivuxolimab in advanced cancers. From germline, CDR1 is MNHEY and CDR2 SMNVEV (reference sequence). This CDR3 spans 14 amino acids. The V end was cut by 5 bases, the J end by 1 base, with 11 bases between. Generated by immunoSEQ multiplex PCR, the TCRdb table keeps only in-frame clones and is missing some. The sample lists more than 60,000 clones, around 80% seen once, with 5% in the top ten. The material sequenced was CD4+ or CD8+ T cells sorted from blood, taken in a trial of the OX40 agonist ivuxolimab. The chain joins TRBV27 to TRBJ2-5, with D perhaps TRBD1 (7 bases). The receptor was derived from an adult with an advanced solid tumor such as melanoma, head and neck, liver or kidney cancer. CDR3 sequence (DNA): TGTGCCAGCAGTAACAGGGGAGGCCAAGAGACCCAGTACTTC. Residues: CASSNRGGQETQYF.